Listed here is a single T cell receptor (beta chain). Antigen specificity is unknown. These data are taken from a study of T cell responses to AZD1222 COVID-19 vaccine. Notes on the study in general: Regions 160-218 and 743-854 held dominance among vaccine-associated CD4 TCRs, which spanned spike. Among the donors, most were white British and more were female, and clonal diversity was possibly underestimated. Only after the peak T cell response were repertoires sampled.

TCRdb keeps only in-frame clones here, not all; method: immunoSEQ multiplex PCR. The sample lists around 140,000 clones, 92% occurring once. The TCR sequence derives from an adult who received the AZD1222 COVID-19 vaccine. The sequencing used peripheral blood, collected 28 days after the second AZD1222 dose.

CDR3 sequence (DNA): TGTGCCAGCAGCCCAGTGGCTAGCGGGAGGGCCTACAATGAGCAGTTCTTC. This encodes CASSPVASGRAYNEQFF. J is TRBJ2-1 and V is TRBV7-9, with 12 bases identical to TRBD2. The CDR3 has 17 amino acids. CDR1 is SEHNR and CDR2 is FQNEAQ in the germline V gene (reference sequence). After removal of 5 bases from V and 2 bases from J, the junction contained 7 bases not matched to a gene.